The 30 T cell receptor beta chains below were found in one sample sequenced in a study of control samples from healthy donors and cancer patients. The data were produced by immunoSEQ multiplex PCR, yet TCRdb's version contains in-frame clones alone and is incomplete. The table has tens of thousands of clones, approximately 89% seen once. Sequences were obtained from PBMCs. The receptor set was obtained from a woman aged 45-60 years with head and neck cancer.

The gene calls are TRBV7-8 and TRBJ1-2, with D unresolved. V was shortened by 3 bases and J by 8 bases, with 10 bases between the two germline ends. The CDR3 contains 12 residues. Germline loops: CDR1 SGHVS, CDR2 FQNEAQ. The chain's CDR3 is CASSLDLYGYTF. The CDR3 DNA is TGTGCCAGCAGCTTGGATCTTTACGGCTACACCTTC.

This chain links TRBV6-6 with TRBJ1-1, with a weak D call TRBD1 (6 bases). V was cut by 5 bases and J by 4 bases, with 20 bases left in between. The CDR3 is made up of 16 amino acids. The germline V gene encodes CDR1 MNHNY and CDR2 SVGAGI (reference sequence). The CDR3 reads CASSIGNRVQRTEAFF. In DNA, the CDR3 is TGTGCCAGCAGTATTGGGAACAGGGTGCAGCGCACTGAAGCTTTCTTT.

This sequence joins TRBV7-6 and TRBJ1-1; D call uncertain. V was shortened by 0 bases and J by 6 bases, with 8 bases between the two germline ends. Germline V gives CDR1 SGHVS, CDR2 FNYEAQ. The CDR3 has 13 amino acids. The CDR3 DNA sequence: TGTGCCAGCAGCTTAGCGCCCCGATCTGAAGCTTTCTTT. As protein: CASSLAPRSEAFF.

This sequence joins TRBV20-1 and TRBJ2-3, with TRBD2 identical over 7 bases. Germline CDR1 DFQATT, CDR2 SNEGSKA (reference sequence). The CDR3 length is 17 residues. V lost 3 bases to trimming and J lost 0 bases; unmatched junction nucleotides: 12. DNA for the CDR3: TGCAGTGCTAGTGTTCCAGCGGGGACTCTTAGCACAGATACGCAGTATTTT. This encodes CSASVPAGTLSTDTQYF.

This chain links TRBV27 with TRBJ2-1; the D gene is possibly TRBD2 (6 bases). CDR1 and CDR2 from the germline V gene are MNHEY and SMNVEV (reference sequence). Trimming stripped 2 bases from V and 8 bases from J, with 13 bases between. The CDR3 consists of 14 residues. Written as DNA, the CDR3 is TGTGCCAGCAGTTTAAGTGGGGGGACGGATGAGCAGTTCTTC. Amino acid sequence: CASSLSGGTDEQFF.

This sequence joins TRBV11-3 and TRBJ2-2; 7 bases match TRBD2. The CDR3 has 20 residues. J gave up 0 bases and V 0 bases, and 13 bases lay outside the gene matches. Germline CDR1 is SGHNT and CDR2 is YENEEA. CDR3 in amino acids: CASSLEGPVRAGANTGELFF. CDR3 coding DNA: TGTGCCAGCAGCTTAGAAGGCCCGGTAAGGGCGGGGGCGAACACCGGGGAGCTGTTTTTT.

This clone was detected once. Here the CDR3 reads CASSGGRGLAGARDTQYF. The CDR3 DNA sequence: TGTGCCAGCAGTGGTGGAAGGGGACTAGCGGGGGCCAGAGATACGCAGTATTTT. V usage is TRBV2 and J usage is TRBJ2-3; 14 bases match TRBD2. Germline assignment: CDR1 SNHLY and CDR2 FYNNEI. CDR3 length: 18 amino acids. With V trimmed by 4 bases and J by 5 bases, 11 bases remained unmatched.

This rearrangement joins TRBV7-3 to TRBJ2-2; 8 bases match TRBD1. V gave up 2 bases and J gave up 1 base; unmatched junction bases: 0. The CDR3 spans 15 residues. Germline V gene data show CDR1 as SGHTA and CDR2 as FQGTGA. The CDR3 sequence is CASSLGTGNTGELFF. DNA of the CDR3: TGTGCCAGCAGCTTAGGGACAGGGAACACCGGGGAGCTGTTTTTT.

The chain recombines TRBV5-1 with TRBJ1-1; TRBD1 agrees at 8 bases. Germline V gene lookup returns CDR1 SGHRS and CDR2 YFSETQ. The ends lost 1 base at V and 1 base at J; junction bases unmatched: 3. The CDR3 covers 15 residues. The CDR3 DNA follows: TGCGCCAGCAGCTTGCAGGGGGCAGCGAACACTGAAGCTTTCTTT. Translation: CASSLQGAANTEAFF. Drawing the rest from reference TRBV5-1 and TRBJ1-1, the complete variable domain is KAGVTQTPRYLIKTRGQQVTLSCSPISGHRSVSWYQQTPGQGLQFLFEYFSETQRNKGNFPGRFSGRQFSNSRSEMNVSTLELGDSALYLCASSLQGAANTEAFFGQGTRLTVV.

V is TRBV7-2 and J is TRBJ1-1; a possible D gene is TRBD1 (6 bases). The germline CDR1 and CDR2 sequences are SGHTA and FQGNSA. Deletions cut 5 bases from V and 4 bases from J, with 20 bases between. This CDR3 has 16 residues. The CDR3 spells CASSPAVGALSTEAFF. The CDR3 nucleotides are TGTGCCAGCAGCCCGGCGGTGGGGGCGCTGAGCACTGAAGCTTTCTTT. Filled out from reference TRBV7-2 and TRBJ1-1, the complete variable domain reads GAGVSQSPSNKVTEKGKDVELRCDPISGHTALYWYRQSLGQGLEFLIYFQGNSAPDKSGLPSDRFSAERTGGSVSTLTIQRTQQEDSAVYLCASSPAVGALSTEAFFGQGTRLTVV.

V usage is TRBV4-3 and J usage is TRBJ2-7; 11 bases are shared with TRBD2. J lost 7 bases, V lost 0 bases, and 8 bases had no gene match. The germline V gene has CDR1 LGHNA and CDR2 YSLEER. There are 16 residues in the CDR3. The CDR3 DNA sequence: TGCGCCAGCAGCCAAGATCAGGGGCTAGCGGGGGGTGAGCAGTACTTC. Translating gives CASSQDQGLAGGEQYF.

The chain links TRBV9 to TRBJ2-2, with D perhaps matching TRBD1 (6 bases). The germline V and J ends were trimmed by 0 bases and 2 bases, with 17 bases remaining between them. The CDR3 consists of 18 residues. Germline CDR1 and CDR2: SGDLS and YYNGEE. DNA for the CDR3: TGTGCCAGCAGCGTAGTGTCATCTGGGGGCCTAAACACCGGGGAGCTGTTTTTT. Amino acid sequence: CASSVVSSGGLNTGELFF.

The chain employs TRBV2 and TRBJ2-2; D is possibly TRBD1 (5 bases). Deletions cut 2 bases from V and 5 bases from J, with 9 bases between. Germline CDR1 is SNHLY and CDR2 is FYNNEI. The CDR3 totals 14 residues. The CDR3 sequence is CASSEIGVTGELFF. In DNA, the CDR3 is TGTGCCAGCAGTGAAATAGGGGTTACCGGGGAGCTGTTTTTT.

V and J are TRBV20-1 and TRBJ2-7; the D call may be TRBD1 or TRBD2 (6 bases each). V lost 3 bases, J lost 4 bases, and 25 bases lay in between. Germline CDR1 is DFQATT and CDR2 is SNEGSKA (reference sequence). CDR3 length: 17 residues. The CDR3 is CSASPAAGRQVDYEQYF. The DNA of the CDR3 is TGCAGTGCTAGTCCCGCTGCCGGGAGACAGGTCGATTACGAGCAGTACTTC.

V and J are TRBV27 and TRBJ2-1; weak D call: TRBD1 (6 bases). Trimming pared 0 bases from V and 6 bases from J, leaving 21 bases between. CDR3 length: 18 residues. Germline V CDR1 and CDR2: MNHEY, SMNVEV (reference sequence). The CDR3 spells CASSLSVFYGQGINEQFF. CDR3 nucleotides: TGTGCCAGCAGTTTATCTGTTTTTTATGGGCAGGGGATCAATGAGCAGTTCTTC.

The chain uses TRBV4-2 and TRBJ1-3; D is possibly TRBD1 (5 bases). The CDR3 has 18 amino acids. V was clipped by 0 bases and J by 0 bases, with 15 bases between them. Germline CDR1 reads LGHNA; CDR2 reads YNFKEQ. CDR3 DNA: TGTGCCAGCAGCCAAGATCGGCAGGGCCCGACCTCTGGAAACACCATATATTTT. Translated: CASSQDRQGPTSGNTIYF.

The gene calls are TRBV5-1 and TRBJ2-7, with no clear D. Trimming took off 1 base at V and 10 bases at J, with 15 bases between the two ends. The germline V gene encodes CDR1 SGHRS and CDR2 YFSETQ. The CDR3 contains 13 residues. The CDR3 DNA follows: TGCGCCAGCAGCTTGCTGGCGGCAGGCCAACAGTACTTC. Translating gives CASSLLAAGQQYF.

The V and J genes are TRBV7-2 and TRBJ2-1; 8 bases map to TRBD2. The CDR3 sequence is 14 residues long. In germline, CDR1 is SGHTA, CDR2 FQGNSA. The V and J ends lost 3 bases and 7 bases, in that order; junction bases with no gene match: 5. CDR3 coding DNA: TGTGCCAGCAGCTTGAGCGGGGGTTTAAATGAGCAGTTCTTC. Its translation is CASSLSGGLNEQFF.

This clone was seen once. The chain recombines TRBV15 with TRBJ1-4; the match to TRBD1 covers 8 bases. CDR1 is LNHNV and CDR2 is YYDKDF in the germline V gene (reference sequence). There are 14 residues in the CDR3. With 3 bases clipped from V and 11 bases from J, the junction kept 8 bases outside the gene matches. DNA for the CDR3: TGTGCCACCAGCAGGGGCGGACAGGGACTGAAACTGTTTTTT. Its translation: CATSRGGQGLKLFF.

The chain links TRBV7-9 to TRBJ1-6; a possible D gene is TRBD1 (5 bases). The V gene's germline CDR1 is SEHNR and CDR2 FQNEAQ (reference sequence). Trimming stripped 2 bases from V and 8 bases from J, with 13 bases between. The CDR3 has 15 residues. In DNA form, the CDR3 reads TGTGCCAGCAGCTTAAGGTCGGGGCTCGATTCACCCCTCCACTTT. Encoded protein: CASSLRSGLDSPLHF.

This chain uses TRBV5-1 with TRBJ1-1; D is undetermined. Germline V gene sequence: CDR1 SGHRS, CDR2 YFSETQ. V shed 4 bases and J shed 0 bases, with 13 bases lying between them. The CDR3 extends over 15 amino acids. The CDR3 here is CASSNNSGVNTEAFF. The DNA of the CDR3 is TGCGCCAGCAGCAACAACAGTGGGGTGAACACTGAAGCTTTCTTT.

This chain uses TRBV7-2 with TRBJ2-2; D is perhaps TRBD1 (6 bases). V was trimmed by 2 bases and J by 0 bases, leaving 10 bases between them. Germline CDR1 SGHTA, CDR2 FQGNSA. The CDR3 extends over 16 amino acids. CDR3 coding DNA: TGTGCCAGCAGCTTATTCTGGACAGCGAACACCGGGGAGCTGTTTTTT. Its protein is CASSLFWTANTGELFF.

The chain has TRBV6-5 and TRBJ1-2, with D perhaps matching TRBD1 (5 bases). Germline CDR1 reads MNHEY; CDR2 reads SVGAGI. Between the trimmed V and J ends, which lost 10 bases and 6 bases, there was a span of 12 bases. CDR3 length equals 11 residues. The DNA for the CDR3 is TGTGCCACTTGGGGGGGGGATGGCTACACCTTC. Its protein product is CATWGGDGYTF.

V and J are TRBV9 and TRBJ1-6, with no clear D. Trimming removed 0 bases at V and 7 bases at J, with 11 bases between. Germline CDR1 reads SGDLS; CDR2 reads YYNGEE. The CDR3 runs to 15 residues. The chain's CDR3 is CASSVVGLPNSPLHF. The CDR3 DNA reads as TGTGCCAGCAGCGTAGTCGGACTCCCGAATTCACCCCTCCACTTT. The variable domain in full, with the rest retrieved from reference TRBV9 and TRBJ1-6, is DSGVTQTPKHLITATGQRVTLRCSPRSGDLSVYWYQQSLDQGLQFLIQYYNGEERAKGNILERFSAQQFPDLHSELNLSSLELGDSALYFCASSVVGLPNSPLHFGNGTRLTVT.

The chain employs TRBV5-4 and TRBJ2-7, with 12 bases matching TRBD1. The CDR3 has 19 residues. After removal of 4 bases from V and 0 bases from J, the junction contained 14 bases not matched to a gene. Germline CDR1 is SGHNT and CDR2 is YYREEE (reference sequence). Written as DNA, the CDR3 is TGTGCCAGCAGCCACGAGGGACAGGGGGCAAGGCTTAGCTCCTACGAGCAGTACTTC. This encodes CASSHEGQGARLSSYEQYF. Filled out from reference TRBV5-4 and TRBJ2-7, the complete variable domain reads ETGVTQSPTHLIKTRGQQVTLRCSSQSGHNTVSWYQQALGQGPQFIFQYYREEENGRGNFPPRFSGLQFPNYSSELNVNALELDDSALYLCASSHEGQGARLSSYEQYFGPGTRLTVT.

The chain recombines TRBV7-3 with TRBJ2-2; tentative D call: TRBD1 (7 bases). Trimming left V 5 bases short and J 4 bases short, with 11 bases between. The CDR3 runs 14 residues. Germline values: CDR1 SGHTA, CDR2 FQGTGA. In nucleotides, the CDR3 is TGTGCCAGCAGCCGACAGGGAGGCACCGGGGAGCTGTTTTTT. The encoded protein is CASSRQGGTGELFF.

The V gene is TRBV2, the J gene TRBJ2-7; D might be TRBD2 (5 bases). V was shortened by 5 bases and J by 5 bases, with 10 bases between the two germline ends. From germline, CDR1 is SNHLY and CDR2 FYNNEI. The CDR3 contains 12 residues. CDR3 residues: CASSFRGHEQYF. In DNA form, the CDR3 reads TGTGCCAGCAGTTTTCGGGGTCACGAGCAGTACTTC.

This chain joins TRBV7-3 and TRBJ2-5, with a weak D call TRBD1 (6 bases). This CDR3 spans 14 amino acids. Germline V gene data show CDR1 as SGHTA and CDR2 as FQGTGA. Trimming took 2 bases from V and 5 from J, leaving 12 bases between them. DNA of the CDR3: TGTGCCAGCAGCTTAGGGGGCTATAGGGAGACCCAGTACTTC. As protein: CASSLGGYRETQYF.

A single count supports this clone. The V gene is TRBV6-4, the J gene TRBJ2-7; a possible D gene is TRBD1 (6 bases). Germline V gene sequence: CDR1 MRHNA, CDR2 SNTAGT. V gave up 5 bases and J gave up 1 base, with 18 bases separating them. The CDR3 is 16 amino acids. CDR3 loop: CASSSTDRFSSYEQYF. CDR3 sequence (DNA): TGTGCCAGCAGTTCCACCGACAGGTTTTCTTCCTACGAGCAGTACTTC.

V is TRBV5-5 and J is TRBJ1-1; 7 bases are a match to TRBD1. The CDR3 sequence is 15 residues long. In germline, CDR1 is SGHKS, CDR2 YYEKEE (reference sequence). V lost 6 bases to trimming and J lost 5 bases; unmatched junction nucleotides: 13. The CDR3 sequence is CASTPSTGAVTEAFF. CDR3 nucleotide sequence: TGTGCCAGCACCCCTTCAACAGGGGCTGTGACTGAAGCTTTCTTT.